This TCR beta chain was sequenced for a study of T cells in women clearing cervical HPV infection. Study as a whole: Women with histologically confirmed HPV16-related CIN3 or worse, 2 with invasive cancer, served as cases. Broader study findings: Richness plus V gene abundances separated cases from controls with AUC around 0.8.

Of note for this clone: What it binds is unknown. The CDR3 goes on 3 residues after the read ends, and that part is filled in from the germline J gene.

V lost 2 bases and J lost 5, with 14 bases in between. The CDR3 sequence is 15 residues long. CDR1 is MNHNS, CDR2 SASEGT, per germline. Generated by immunoSEQ multiplex PCR, the TCRdb table keeps only in-frame clones and is missing some. The specimen's table records about 20,000 clones. Sequences were obtained from blood buffy coat. This clonotype was obtained from a woman aged 18-70 years with a cervical HPV16 infection that either progressed to CIN3+ or cleared (not recorded which). The chain joins TRBV6-1 to TRBJ2-3; D is undetermined. The CDR3 protein is CASSELGYPGDTQYF. CDR3 bases read: TGTGCCAGCAGTGAACTAGGTTATCCGGGAGATACG.